The rows below give T cell receptor beta chains drawn from one sample of a study of shared clonotypes between healthy human individuals. The table came from immunoSEQ multiplex PCR; TCRdb's copy has only in-frame clones and leaves some out. The top ten clones hold about 42% of a sample with approximately 95,000 clones, 67% of them seen once. Source material: memory CD8+ T cells sorted from blood. Receptors were obtained from a man between 25 and 39 years old in good health. CDR3s include the opening cysteine and the closing phenylalanine or tryptophan. A D gene is named only where the DNA matches it firmly. The size field is filled for only some rows; it gives once, few, many or a size class.

D gene: TRBD2; V gene: TRBV25-1; clone size: .; J gene: TRBJ2-1; CDR3 protein: CASRAQGLAGFTGDEQFF; CDR3 DNA: TGTGCCAGCCGCGCACAGGGACTAGCGGGATTCACCGGCGATGAGCAGTTCTTC
D gene: .; V gene: TRBV28; clone size: .; J gene: TRBJ1-2; CDR3 protein: CASRIRDNSFYGYTF; CDR3 DNA: TGTGCCAGCAGAATACGGGACAACTCCTTCTATGGCTACACCTTC
D gene: .; V gene: TRBV6-1; clone size: .; J gene: TRBJ2-6; CDR3 protein: CASSEDGSGANVLTF; CDR3 DNA: TGTGCCAGCAGTGAAGATGGCTCTGGGGCCAACGTCCTGACTTTC
D gene: .; V gene: TRBV6-1; clone size: .; J gene: TRBJ1-4; CDR3 protein: CASSTGGWEEEKLFF; CDR3 DNA: TGTGCCAGCAGTACCGGAGGGTGGGAGGAGGAAAAACTGTTTTTT
D gene: .; V gene: TRBV7-3; clone size: .; J gene: TRBJ2-1; CDR3 protein: CASSLEGTYNEQFF; CDR3 DNA: TGTGCCAGCAGCTTAGAGGGTACCTACAATGAGCAGTTCTTC
D gene: TRBD2; V gene: TRBV11-2; clone size: once; J gene: TRBJ2-7; CDR3 protein: CASSSVAGAGYEQYF; CDR3 DNA: TGTGCCAGCAGCTCCGTAGCGGGGGCCGGGTACGAGCAGTACTTC
D gene: .; V gene: TRBV27; clone size: .; J gene: TRBJ2-1; CDR3 protein: CASSPDYNEQFF; CDR3 DNA: TGTGCCAGCAGTCCCGACTACAATGAGCAGTTCTTC
D gene: .; V gene: TRBV6-4; clone size: .; J gene: TRBJ2-6; CDR3 protein: CASSDLGSSGANVLTF; CDR3 DNA: TGTGCCAGCAGTGATCTGGGGAGCTCTGGGGCCAACGTCCTGACTTTC
D gene: TRBD1; V gene: TRBV9; clone size: .; J gene: TRBJ1-2; CDR3 protein: CASSGTGGAGDYGYTF; CDR3 DNA: TGTGCCAGCAGCGGGACAGGGGGCGCCGGTGACTATGGCTACACCTTC
D gene: TRBD1; V gene: TRBV28; clone size: few; J gene: TRBJ2-7; CDR3 protein: CASVSGQAYEQYF; CDR3 DNA: TGTGCCAGCGTGTCGGGACAGGCCTACGAGCAGTACTTC
D gene: TRBD1; V gene: TRBV5-4; clone size: .; J gene: TRBJ2-7; CDR3 protein: CASSRAGTGVDEQYF; CDR3 DNA: TGTGCCAGCAGCAGAGCCGGGACAGGGGTCGACGAGCAGTACTTC
D gene: .; V gene: TRBV19; clone size: .; J gene: TRBJ1-2; CDR3 protein: CASSISGGNYGYTF; CDR3 DNA: TGTGCCAGTAGTATCAGCGGGGGAAACTATGGCTACACCTTC
D gene: .; V gene: TRBV6-1; clone size: .; J gene: TRBJ2-7; CDR3 protein: CASSERLYEQGLYEQYF; CDR3 DNA: TGTGCCAGCAGTGAACGCCTTTACGAGCAGGGACTCTACGAGCAGTACTTC
D gene: .; V gene: TRBV25-1; clone size: few; J gene: TRBJ1-4; CDR3 protein: CASSGDPNEKLFF; CDR3 DNA: TGTGCCAGCAGTGGTGATCCTAATGAAAAACTGTTTTTT
D gene: TRBD1; V gene: TRBV7-8; clone size: .; J gene: TRBJ2-6; CDR3 protein: CASSSQGAGGANVLTF; CDR3 DNA: TGTGCCAGCAGCTCCCAGGGGGCTGGGGGGGCCAACGTCCTGACTTTC
D gene: .; V gene: TRBV11-2; clone size: .; J gene: TRBJ2-5; CDR3 protein: CASSLDSYRVNQETQYF; CDR3 DNA: TGTGCCAGCAGCTTAGACTCCTACAGGGTCAACCAAGAGACCCAGTACTTC
D gene: .; V gene: TRBV5-1; clone size: .; J gene: TRBJ2-7; CDR3 protein: CASSLRVSYEQYF; CDR3 DNA: TGCGCCAGCAGCTTGCGAGTCTCCTACGAGCAGTACTTC
D gene: .; V gene: TRBV15; clone size: few; J gene: TRBJ2-1; CDR3 protein: CATSREAQSSYNEQFF; CDR3 DNA: TGTGCCACCAGCAGAGAAGCCCAGAGCTCCTACAATGAGCAGTTCTTC
D gene: TRBD1; V gene: TRBV5-1; clone size: .; J gene: TRBJ2-3; CDR3 protein: CASSVAGTGSADTQYF; CDR3 DNA: TGCGCCAGCAGCGTGGCTGGGACAGGGTCAGCAGATACGCAGTATTTT
D gene: .; V gene: TRBV28; clone size: .; J gene: TRBJ2-5; CDR3 protein: CASSLSRESGDRETQYF; CDR3 DNA: TGTGCCAGCAGTTTAAGTCGCGAGTCGGGAGATAGGGAGACCCAGTACTTC
D gene: TRBD2; V gene: TRBV7-9; clone size: .; J gene: TRBJ2-3; CDR3 protein: CASSPGTGLAGLDTQYF; CDR3 DNA: TGTGCCAGCAGCCCGGGGACGGGACTAGCGGGTTTAGATACGCAGTATTTT
D gene: .; V gene: TRBV9; clone size: few; J gene: TRBJ1-2; CDR3 protein: CASSVVDQPIYGYTF; CDR3 DNA: TGTGCCAGCAGCGTAGTAGACCAGCCCATCTATGGCTACACCTTC
D gene: .; V gene: TRBV27; clone size: many; J gene: TRBJ1-1; CDR3 protein: CASKSIAEAFF; CDR3 DNA: TGTGCCAGCAAAAGTATTGCTGAAGCTTTCTTT
D gene: TRBD2; V gene: TRBV11-3; clone size: .; J gene: TRBJ2-7; CDR3 protein: CASSIFGVASGRYEQYF; CDR3 DNA: TGTGCCAGCAGCATTTTTGGGGTGGCTAGCGGGAGGTACGAGCAGTACTTC
D gene: TRBD1; V gene: TRBV4-3; clone size: few; J gene: TRBJ1-1; CDR3 protein: CASSQESGTGGRAFF; CDR3 DNA: TGCGCCAGCAGCCAAGAATCCGGGACAGGGGGCAGAGCTTTCTTT
D gene: .; V gene: TRBV6-1; clone size: .; J gene: TRBJ1-2; CDR3 protein: CASSEPPQGDGYTF; CDR3 DNA: TGTGCCAGCAGTGAACCCCCCCAGGGTGATGGCTACACCTTC
D gene: .; V gene: TRBV27; clone size: many; J gene: TRBJ2-2; CDR3 protein: CASIGQGSTGELFF; CDR3 DNA: TGTGCCAGCATCGGGCAGGGGTCAACCGGGGAGCTGTTTTTT
D gene: .; V gene: TRBV4-3; clone size: .; J gene: TRBJ2-2; CDR3 protein: CASSQGPGANAGELFF; CDR3 DNA: TGCGCCAGCAGCCAAGGCCCTGGGGCGAACGCCGGGGAGCTGTTTTTT
D gene: .; V gene: TRBV18; clone size: .; J gene: TRBJ2-3; CDR3 protein: CASSPWARELNTQYF; CDR3 DNA: TGTGCCAGCTCACCTTGGGCCCGGGAGTTAAATACGCAGTATTTT
D gene: TRBD1; V gene: TRBV28; clone size: .; J gene: TRBJ1-2; CDR3 protein: CASRHHVGRQGDYGYTF; CDR3 DNA: TGTGCCAGCAGACATCATGTGGGGCGACAGGGTGACTATGGCTACACCTTC
D gene: .; V gene: TRBV29-1; clone size: .; J gene: TRBJ2-1; CDR3 protein: CSVAAYRPEQFF; CDR3 DNA: TGCAGCGTTGCCGCCTATAGGCCTGAGCAGTTCTTC
D gene: TRBD1; V gene: TRBV9; clone size: few; J gene: TRBJ2-3; CDR3 protein: CASSAGQATGTDTQYF; CDR3 DNA: TGTGCCAGCAGCGCAGGACAGGCGACAGGCACAGATACGCAGTATTTT
D gene: .; V gene: TRBV29-1; clone size: .; J gene: TRBJ2-3; CDR3 protein: CSVVQDSTDTQYF; CDR3 DNA: TGCAGCGTTGTACAGGACAGCACAGATACGCAGTATTTT
D gene: TRBD2; V gene: TRBV28; clone size: many; J gene: TRBJ2-1; CDR3 protein: CASSSPGLAGKYEQFF; CDR3 DNA: TGTGCCAGCAGTTCCCCCGGACTAGCGGGAAAGTATGAGCAGTTCTTC
D gene: .; V gene: TRBV10-2; clone size: .; J gene: TRBJ2-7; CDR3 protein: CASSESPDSSYEQYF; CDR3 DNA: TGCGCCAGCAGTGAGTCCCCGGACAGCTCCTACGAGCAGTACTTC
D gene: .; V gene: TRBV7-2; clone size: .; J gene: TRBJ2-7; CDR3 protein: CASSTYYGWEQYF; CDR3 DNA: TGTGCCAGCAGCACTTACTATGGGTGGGAGCAGTACTTC
D gene: .; V gene: TRBV2; clone size: .; J gene: TRBJ2-5; CDR3 protein: CASSVRGTETQYF; CDR3 DNA: TGTGCCAGCAGTGTCCGCGGCACGGAGACCCAGTACTTC
D gene: .; V gene: TRBV28; clone size: .; J gene: TRBJ2-7; CDR3 protein: CASSELYEQYF; CDR3 DNA: TGTGCCAGCAGCGAGCTCTACGAGCAGTACTTC
D gene: TRBD1; V gene: TRBV5-6; clone size: .; J gene: TRBJ2-7; CDR3 protein: CASSHLDRGISYEQYF; CDR3 DNA: TGTGCCAGCAGCCATCTGGACAGGGGAATAAGCTACGAGCAGTACTTC
D gene: .; V gene: TRBV20-1; clone size: few; J gene: TRBJ1-2; CDR3 protein: CSAREQYGYTF; CDR3 DNA: TGCAGTGCTAGAGAACAGTATGGCTACACCTTC
D gene: .; V gene: TRBV7-9; clone size: .; J gene: TRBJ2-7; CDR3 protein: CASSFVRSYEQYF; CDR3 DNA: TGTGCCAGCAGCTTCGTTCGTTCCTACGAGCAGTACTTC
D gene: .; V gene: TRBV7-9; clone size: .; J gene: TRBJ2-1; CDR3 protein: CASSFPIHEQFF; CDR3 DNA: TGTGCCAGCAGCTTTCCCATACATGAGCAGTTCTTC
D gene: TRBD1; V gene: TRBV7-9; clone size: .; J gene: TRBJ2-7; CDR3 protein: CASSPGTGGGEQYF; CDR3 DNA: TGTGCCAGCAGCCCCGGGACAGGGGGCGGCGAGCAGTACTTC
D gene: TRBD2; V gene: TRBV2; clone size: .; J gene: TRBJ2-1; CDR3 protein: CASDNLAEYNEQFF; CDR3 DNA: TGTGCCAGCGACAACCTAGCGGAATACAATGAGCAGTTCTTC
D gene: .; V gene: TRBV19; clone size: many; J gene: TRBJ2-1; CDR3 protein: CASSIWDTAYNEQFF; CDR3 DNA: TGTGCCAGTAGTATTTGGGACACCGCCTACAATGAGCAGTTCTTC
D gene: .; V gene: TRBV6-1; clone size: many; J gene: TRBJ2-2; CDR3 protein: CASSEGSGYGELFF; CDR3 DNA: TGTGCCAGCAGTGAAGGGTCAGGGTACGGGGAGCTGTTTTTT
D gene: .; V gene: TRBV28; clone size: .; J gene: TRBJ2-1; CDR3 protein: CASSFLGGRIYNEQFF; CDR3 DNA: TGTGCCAGCAGCTTCCTAGGGGGACGGATCTACAATGAGCAGTTCTTC
D gene: TRBD1; V gene: TRBV18; clone size: .; J gene: TRBJ2-2; CDR3 protein: CASSLGQGPTGELFF; CDR3 DNA: TGTGCCAGCTCACTCGGACAGGGACCCACCGGGGAGCTGTTTTTT